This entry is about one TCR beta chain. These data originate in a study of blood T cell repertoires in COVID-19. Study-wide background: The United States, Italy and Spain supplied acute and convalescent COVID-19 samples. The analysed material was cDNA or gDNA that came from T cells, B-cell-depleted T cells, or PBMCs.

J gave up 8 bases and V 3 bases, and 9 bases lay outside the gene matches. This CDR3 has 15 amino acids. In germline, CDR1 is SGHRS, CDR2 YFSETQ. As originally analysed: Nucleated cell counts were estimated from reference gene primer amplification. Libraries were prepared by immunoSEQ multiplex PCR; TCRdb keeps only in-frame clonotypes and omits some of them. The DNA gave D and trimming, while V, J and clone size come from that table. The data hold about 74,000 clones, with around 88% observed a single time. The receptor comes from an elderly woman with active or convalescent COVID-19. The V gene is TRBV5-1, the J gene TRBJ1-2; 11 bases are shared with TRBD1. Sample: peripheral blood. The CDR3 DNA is TGCGCCAGCAGCTCGGGGACAGGGGGAGGTCGAGGCTACACCTTC. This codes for CASSSGTGGGRGYTF.